Shown below are 25 T cell receptor beta chains from a single sample sequenced in a study of blood T cell repertoires in COVID-19. Produced via immunoSEQ multiplex PCR; TCRdb's table is partial and in-frame only. Among fewer than 200,000 clones listed, 80% to 95% were seen once. Sequencing used peripheral blood. These receptors were taken from a woman in her 50s with acute or convalescent COVID-19.

This sequence joins TRBV19 and TRBJ1-1; D unclear. CDR1 is LNHDA and CDR2 is SQIVND in the germline V gene (reference sequence). V shed 4 bases and J shed 5 bases, with 8 bases lying between them. The CDR3 extends over 12 amino acids. The CDR3 protein is CASSRGLTEAFF. The DNA of the CDR3 is TGTGCCAGTAGTAGAGGGTTAACTGAAGCTTTCTTT.

The chain uses TRBV15 and TRBJ2-7; TRBD2 matches 8 bases. Germline V gene data show CDR1 as LNHNV and CDR2 as YYDKDF (reference sequence). The CDR3 extends over 15 amino acids. The junction had 8 bases not matched to a gene; V was cut back by 3 bases and J by 4 bases. The CDR3 DNA reads TGTGCCACCAGCAGTTATAGCGGGATCGCTTACGAGCAGTACTTC. It is translated as CATSSYSGIAYEQYF.

The chain has TRBV7-2 and TRBJ2-3; D is unclear. V gave up 5 bases and J gave up 6 bases, with 9 bases separating them. This CDR3 is 12 amino acids long. Germline CDR1 reads SGHTA; CDR2 reads FQGNSA. CDR3 nucleotide sequence: TGTGCCAGCAGCCCCCACACGGATACGCAGTATTTT. Its protein product is CASSPHTDTQYF.

The J gene is TRBJ1-1, the V gene TRBV3-1 (or the pseudogene TRBV3-2); TRBD1 matches 7 bases. After removal of 0 bases from V and 4 bases from J, the junction contained 14 bases not matched to a gene. The V gene's germline CDR1 is LGHDT and CDR2 YNNKEL (reference sequence). The CDR3 sequence is 18 residues long. The CDR3 DNA sequence: TGTGCCAGCAGCCAAGATTGGAGGAGGGGGCGAGAGACCACTGAAGCTTTCTTT. Encoded protein: CASSQDWRRGRETTEAFF.

This chain connects TRBV2 to TRBJ1-6; tentative D call: TRBD1 (5 bases). Trimming cost V 2 bases and J 9 bases, with 17 bases left between them. The CDR3 totals 16 residues. CDR1 is SNHLY, CDR2 FYNNEI, per germline. CDR3 sequence reads: CASSETRHGGSSPLHF. Written as DNA, the CDR3 is TGTGCCAGCAGTGAAACGAGACACGGGGGTAGTTCACCCCTCCACTTT.

The chain is built from TRBV5-6 and TRBJ1-2, with 7 nucleotides matching TRBD1. Germline V CDR1 and CDR2: SGHDT, YYEEEE. The ends lost 0 bases at V and 7 bases at J; junction bases unmatched: 6. This CDR3 spans 14 amino acids. The CDR3 coding sequence is TGTGCCAGCAGCTTGGGACAGGGAAGCGGTGGCTACACCTTC. Translating gives CASSLGQGSGGYTF.

The rearrangement links TRBV27 to TRBJ2-1, with 7 bases that match TRBD1. The CDR3 totals 13 residues. The V segment lost 3 bases and the J segment 10 bases; nucleotides outside the gene matches: 6. The germline gives CDR1 MNHEY, CDR2 SMNVEV (reference sequence). The DNA for the CDR3 is TGTGCCAGCAGTTTTCTACAGGGGATAGAGCAGTTCTTC. As protein: CASSFLQGIEQFF.

This chain joins TRBV30 and TRBJ1-2; TRBD1 matches 9 bases. This CDR3 is 13 amino acids long. J was trimmed by 3 bases and V by 4 bases; bases with no gene match: 3. CDR1 is GTSNPN and CDR2 is SVGIG in the germline V gene (reference sequence). CDR3 protein: CAWTWDRDYGYTF. DNA for the CDR3: TGTGCCTGGACCTGGGACAGGGACTATGGCTACACCTTC. Supplemented by reference TRBV30 and TRBJ1-2, the full variable domain reads SQTIHQWPATLVQPVGSPLSLECTVEGTSNPNLYWYRQAAGRGLQLLFYSVGIGQISSEVPQNLSASRPQDRQFILSSKKLLLSDSGFYLCAWTWDRDYGYTFGSGTRLTVV.

The V gene is TRBV6-4, the J gene TRBJ2-3; TRBD2 aligns across 8 bases. In germline, CDR1 is MRHNA, CDR2 SNTAGT. The CDR3 covers 15 residues. The junction had 5 bases not matched to a gene; V was cut back by 4 bases and J by 2 bases. The CDR3 spells CASSVFSGNTDTQYF. CDR3 DNA: TGTGCCAGCAGTGTTTTTAGCGGGAACACAGATACGCAGTATTTT.

The genes are TRBV7-2 and TRBJ1-5, with 8 bases fitting TRBD1. Germline V gives CDR1 SGHTA, CDR2 FQGNSA. Trimming removed 5 bases from V and 0 bases from J; junction bases left unmatched: 9. The CDR3 has 17 amino acids. CDR3 in amino acids: CASSHGTGFYSNQPQHF. CDR3 DNA sequence: TGTGCCAGCAGCCACGGGACAGGCTTTTATAGCAATCAGCCCCAGCATTTT.

The chain recombines TRBV28 with TRBJ2-7; 9 nucleotides align to TRBD1. V dropped 5 bases and J dropped 0; count of bases not matched to a gene: 11. There are 17 residues in the CDR3. Germline V gene lookup returns CDR1 MDHEN and CDR2 SYDVKM. The CDR3 DNA is TGTGCCAGCAGTCCTTCTAGGGACAGGGTGAGCTCCTACGAGCAGTACTTC. Its translation: CASSPSRDRVSSYEQYF.

The V and J genes are TRBV4-1 and TRBJ2-1; tentatively, D is TRBD2 (5 bases). CDR1 and CDR2 (germline): MGHRA, YSYEKL. The CDR3 sequence is 13 residues long. V shed 5 bases and J shed 4 bases, with 9 bases lying between them. CDR3 nucleotides: TGCGCCAGCAGCTTGAGGGAATACAATGAGCAGTTCTTC. This sequence encodes CASSLREYNEQFF.

The gene calls are TRBV5-5 and TRBJ1-1; possible D gene TRBD1, 6 bases. This CDR3 is 18 amino acids long. Per the germline V gene, CDR1 is SGHKS and CDR2 is YYEKEE (reference sequence). The V end lost 0 bases, the J end lost 6 bases, and 24 bases lay between the germline ends. CDR3 loop: CASSLAGSGPTGLAEAFF. DNA of the CDR3: TGTGCCAGCAGCTTGGCAGGGTCCGGCCCCACAGGGCTCGCTGAAGCTTTCTTT. The complete variable domain, with remaining parts taken from reference TRBV5-5 and TRBJ1-1, reads DAGVTQSPTHLIKTRGQQVTLRCSPISGHKSVSWYQQVLGQGPQFIFQYYEKEERGRGNFPDRFSARQFPNYSSELNVNALLLGDSALYLCASSLAGSGPTGLAEAFFGQGTRLTVV.

The chain couples TRBV18 to TRBJ2-2; 10 bases are shared with TRBD1. The CDR3 is 16 amino acids. V was clipped by 3 bases and J by 3 bases; unmatched bases: 4. In germline, CDR1 is KGHSH, CDR2 LQKENI. In DNA, the CDR3 is TGTGCCAGCTCACCCGACAGGGGGCCTCACACCGGGGAGCTGTTTTTT. This encodes CASSPDRGPHTGELFF.

This sequence joins TRBV4-2 and TRBJ1-2; 10 bases align to TRBD1. Germline values: CDR1 LGHNA, CDR2 YNFKEQ. The CDR3 runs to 14 residues. Losses at the gene ends were 4 bases for V and 6 bases for J; bases not matched to a gene: 5. This chain's CDR3 is CASSRDRGMDGYTF. CDR3 sequence (DNA): TGTGCCAGCAGCCGGGACAGGGGAATGGATGGCTACACCTTC.

The genes are TRBV29-1 and TRBJ2-5, with D unclear. V shed 7 bases and J shed 0 bases, with 9 bases lying between them. The length of the CDR3 is 12 residues. In germline, CDR1 is SQVTM, CDR2 ANQGSEA. CDR3 in DNA: TGCAGCGGGGCGCAGCACCAAGAGACCCAGTACTTC. It yields the protein CSGAQHQETQYF.

The chain employs TRBV24-1 and TRBJ2-1; TRBD2 matches at 9 bases. The CDR3 length is 14 residues. J gave up 10 bases and V 1 base, and 4 bases lay outside the gene matches. The germline gives CDR1 KGHDR, CDR2 SFDVKD. The CDR3 region is CATSDFLAGVEQFF. The CDR3 DNA follows: TGTGCCACCAGTGATTTTTTAGCGGGAGTGGAGCAGTTCTTC.

V is TRBV19 and J is TRBJ2-1; D is possibly TRBD2 (6 bases). Germline values: CDR1 LNHDA, CDR2 SQIVND (reference sequence). V dropped 5 bases and J dropped 3 bases, with 17 bases sitting between them. CDR3 length: 16 amino acids. The CDR3 spells CASSPFSGEVYNEQFF. CDR3 DNA sequence: TGTGCCAGTAGTCCTTTCTCGGGAGAAGTCTACAATGAGCAGTTCTTC.

This chain joins TRBV12-5 and TRBJ2-1; 15 bases are a match to TRBD2. The CDR3 runs to 16 residues. V trimming: 6 bases; J trimming: 10 bases; junction bases outside the gene matches: 10. The germline gives CDR1 LGHNT, CDR2 FRNRAP. The CDR3 region has the DNA TGTGCTAGTGGAAGCTGGACTAGCGGGAGGGCCCCCGAGCAGTTCTTC. Its translation: CASGSWTSGRAPEQFF. Full variable domain (outside the CDR3, taken from reference TRBV12-5 and TRBJ2-1): DARVTQTPRHKVTEMGQEVTMRCQPILGHNTVFWYRQTMMQGLELLAYFRNRAPLDDSGMPKDRFSAEMPDATLATLKIQPSEPRDSAVYFCASGSWTSGRAPEQFFGPGTRLTVL.

The J gene is TRBJ1-2, the V gene TRBV3-1 (or the pseudogene TRBV3-2); 8 bases match TRBD1. The V and J ends lost 4 bases and 6 bases, in that order; junction bases with no gene match: 10. The germline V gene has CDR1 LGHDT and CDR2 YNNKEL (reference sequence). The CDR3 spans 15 residues. CDR3 sequence: CASSLDPPTGDGYTF. The CDR3 DNA reads TGTGCCAGCAGCCTCGATCCTCCGACAGGGGATGGCTACACCTTC.

This clone was seen a few times. The chain joins TRBV4-1 to TRBJ1-2, with D possibly TRBD1 on 6 matching bases. The CDR3 is 15 residues long. Trimming took 0 bases from V and 0 from J, leaving 8 bases between them. Per the germline V gene, CDR1 is MGHRA and CDR2 is YSYEKL. The CDR3 region has the DNA TGCGCCAGCAGCCAAGATCCAGGGGCTAACTATGGCTACACCTTC. Protein product: CASSQDPGANYGYTF.

The chain recombines TRBV18 with TRBJ2-1; TRBD1 aligns across 7 bases. With 4 bases clipped from V and 4 bases from J, the junction kept 7 bases outside the gene matches. This CDR3 has 15 residues. The germline V gene encodes CDR1 KGHSH and CDR2 LQKENI. The CDR3 sequence is CASSLPGQIYNEQFF. CDR3 nucleotide sequence: TGTGCCAGCTCACTACCGGGACAGATATACAATGAGCAGTTCTTC.

This chain joins TRBV27 and TRBJ2-7; 7 bases are shared with TRBD1. This CDR3 is built from 14 residues. V shed 4 bases and J 2 bases; nucleotides not matched to a gene: 5. Germline CDR1 reads MNHEY; CDR2 reads SMNVEV (reference sequence). DNA of the CDR3: TGTGCCAGCAGTTCGACAGGGCCGACCTACGAGCAGTACTTC. Translated, it gives CASSSTGPTYEQYF.

V is TRBV4-2 and J is TRBJ2-2, with 7 positions matching TRBD1. The germline V gene has CDR1 LGHNA and CDR2 YNFKEQ. The CDR3 is made up of 20 amino acids. V trimming: 1 base; J trimming: 0 bases; junction bases outside the gene matches: 14. The CDR3 loop is CASSQASTLDRFANTGELFF. CDR3 sequence (DNA): TGTGCCAGCAGCCAAGCCTCCACCCTGGACAGGTTCGCGAACACCGGGGAGCTGTTTTTT.

This rearrangement joins TRBV5-1 to TRBJ2-5; D uncertain. Per germline, CDR1 SGHRS and CDR2 YFSETQ. V shed 1 base and J shed 2 bases, with 3 bases lying between them. The CDR3 consists of 12 residues. The CDR3 protein is CASSLTQETQYF. The DNA of the CDR3 is TGCGCCAGCAGCTTGACTCAAGAGACCCAGTACTTC.